This TCR beta chain was obtained from a study of T-cell memory formation after mild COVID-19. General study findings and limits: Pre-infection memory showed some responding clones, and this suggested that cross-reactive memory joined.

V shed 5 bases, J shed 2 bases, and the junction held 6 bases outside the gene matches. This CDR3 contains 15 residues. A remark on this clonotype: Its antigen is still unknown.

TCRdb re-called the 5' RACE reads through MiXCR, storing one row per CDR3 protein. The sample yields 470,000 or so distinct CDR3 sequences, about 20% seen once. This rearrangement joins TRBV12-3 or TRBV12-4 to TRBJ2-1, with 7 positions matching TRBD1. The receptor was derived from a man between 18 and 29 years old who had mild COVID-19 (a few samples of this study predate the infection). Cell type and time point are not known. Sequencing used PBMCs or a T cell subset sorted from them (not recorded which). CDR3 protein: CASSEDRATYNEQFF. CDR3 coding DNA: TGTGCCAGCAGTGAAGACAGGGCCACCTACAATGAGCAGTTCTTC.